Given below is one T cell receptor beta chain in context. The antigen is unknown. V dropped 0 bases and J dropped 4 bases, with 10 bases sitting between them. In germline, CDR1 is SGHRS, CDR2 YFSETQ. The CDR3 contains 15 residues. This specimen belongs to a study of T cell responses to AZD1222 COVID-19 vaccine. Whole-study findings and limits: Close to half of spike-specific TCRs reportedly recognize unmutated variant regions. When two AZD1222 doses had been given, Spike-specific TCR breadth and depth rose.

Method: immunoSEQ multiplex PCR; TCRdb's copy keeps in-frame clones and lacks some. This sample yields 100,000 to 150,000 clones, of which approximately 88% are seen a single time; 7.6% belongs to the top ten. The V and J genes are TRBV5-1 and TRBJ2-2, with D maybe TRBD2 (5 bases). The sequence came from an adult in good health. This specimen consisted of peripheral blood, obtained on day 0 of AZD1222 vaccination. This chain's CDR3 is CASSLDQRFTGELFF. In DNA, the CDR3 is TGCGCCAGCAGCTTGGATCAGCGGTTCACCGGGGAGCTGTTTTTT.